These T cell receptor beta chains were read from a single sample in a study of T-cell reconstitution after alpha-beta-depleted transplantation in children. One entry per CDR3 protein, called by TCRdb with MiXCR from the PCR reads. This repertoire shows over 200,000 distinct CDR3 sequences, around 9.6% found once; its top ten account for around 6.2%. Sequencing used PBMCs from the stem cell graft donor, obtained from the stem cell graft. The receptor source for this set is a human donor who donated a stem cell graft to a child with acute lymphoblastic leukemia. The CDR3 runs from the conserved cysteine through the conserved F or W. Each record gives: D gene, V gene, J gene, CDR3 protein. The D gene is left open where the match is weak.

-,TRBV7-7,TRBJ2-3,CASSLRPASDTQYF
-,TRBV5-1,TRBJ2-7,CASSLRPGSHEQYF
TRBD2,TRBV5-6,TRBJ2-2,CASSLEGDPSGFTGELFF
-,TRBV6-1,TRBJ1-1,CASKVGDMNTEAFF
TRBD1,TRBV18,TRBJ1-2,CASSPDRDGYTF
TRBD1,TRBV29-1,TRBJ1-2,CSVGDSGQTNYGYTF
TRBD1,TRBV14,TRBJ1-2,CASSYGQGNNYGYTF
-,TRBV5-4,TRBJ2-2,CASSPQNTGELFF
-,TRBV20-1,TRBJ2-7,CSASKPGAHTYEQYF
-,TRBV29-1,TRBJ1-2,CSVAKGTARWNYGYTF
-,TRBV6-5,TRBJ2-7,CASSYLPGQDYEQYF
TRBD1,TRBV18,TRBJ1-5,CASSPTGRGEPQHF
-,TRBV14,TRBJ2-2,CASSQERDSLNTGELFF
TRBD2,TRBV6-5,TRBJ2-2,CASSYSLGIAGGGTGELFF
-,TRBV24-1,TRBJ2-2,CATSDFARRTGELFF
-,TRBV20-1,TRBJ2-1,CSAVTGKGSYNEQFF
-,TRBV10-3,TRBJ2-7,CAIKREGYEQYF
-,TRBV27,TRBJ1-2,CASRTGYGYTF
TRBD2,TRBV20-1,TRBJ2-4,CSAPALAGGLPKNIQYF
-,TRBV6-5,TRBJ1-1,CASSYDSKFEAFF
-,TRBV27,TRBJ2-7,CASSGIGTYEQYF
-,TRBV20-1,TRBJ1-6,CSARDLGRLSPLHF
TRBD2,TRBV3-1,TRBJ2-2,CASSQAGGTGELFF
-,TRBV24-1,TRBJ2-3,CATSDLRSSTDTQYF
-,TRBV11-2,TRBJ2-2,CASSLDQWSGELFF
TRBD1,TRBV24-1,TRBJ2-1,CATSDPGQGRDEQFF
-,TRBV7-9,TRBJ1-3,CASRGVTGNTIYF
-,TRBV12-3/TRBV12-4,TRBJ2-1,CASSPQETANNEQFF
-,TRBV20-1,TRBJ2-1,CSASSGTVTYNEQFF
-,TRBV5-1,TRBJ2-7,CASSSGRGIDEQYF
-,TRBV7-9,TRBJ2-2,CASSASAGELFF
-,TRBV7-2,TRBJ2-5,CASSLVRGLETQYF
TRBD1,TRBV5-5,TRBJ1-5,CASSFGTDGYYSNQPQHF
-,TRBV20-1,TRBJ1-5,CSVRRNRDVSNQPQHF
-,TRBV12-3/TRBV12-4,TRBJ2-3,CASSPLGGATDTQYF
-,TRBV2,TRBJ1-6,CASSEAPLGLKNSPLHF
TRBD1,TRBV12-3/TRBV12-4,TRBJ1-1,CASSLLGQGYTEAFF
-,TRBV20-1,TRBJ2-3,CSVQTQDSTSTDTQYF
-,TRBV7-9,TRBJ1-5,CASSSGTVNQPQHF
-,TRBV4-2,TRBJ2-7,CASSQELTDSYEQYF
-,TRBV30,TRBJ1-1,CAEIRETGGTEAFF
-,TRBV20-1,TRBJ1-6,CSARPGRGGFNSPLHF
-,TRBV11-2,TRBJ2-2,CASSSGLKGAINTGELFF
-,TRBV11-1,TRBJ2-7,CASSIRVPYEQYF
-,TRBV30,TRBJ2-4,CASEGVLAKNIQYF
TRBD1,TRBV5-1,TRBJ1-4,CASSWDREGVTNEKLFF
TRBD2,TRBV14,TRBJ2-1,CASSQVLGLVSYNEQFF
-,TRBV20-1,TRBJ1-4,CSARAGNEKLFF
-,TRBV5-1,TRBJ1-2,CASSSRGTEGYTF
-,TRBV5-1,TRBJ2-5,CASSLVHRVAAQETQYF
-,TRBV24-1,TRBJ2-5,CATSDSQGKGTQYF
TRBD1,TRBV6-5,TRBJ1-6,CASSPGQGLGSPLHF
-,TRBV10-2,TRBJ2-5,CASKTEHYQETQYF
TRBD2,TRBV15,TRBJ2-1,CATSRDPGGDNEQFF
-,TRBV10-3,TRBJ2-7,CAISGTGNGLYEQYF
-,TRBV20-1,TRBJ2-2,CSASDPGDTGELFF